This entry lists 18 T cell receptor beta chains sequenced from one sample in a study of blood T cells in healthy people across ages. Then a second PCR, running about 6 to 11 cycles, was carried out with a sample-barcoded 5' primer and a J-beta primer mix. One entry per CDR3 protein results from TCRdb running MiXCR on the 5' RACE reads. The table has approximately 800,000 distinct CDR3 sequences, about 34% seen once. Sequenced material: blood. The origin of the receptors is a man between 18 and 29 years old in good health.

About this clonotype itself: The junction differs from germline at one of its ends, possibly a read error. The V gene is TRBV7-2, the J gene TRBJ1-2; D gene uncertain. Germline loops: CDR1 SGHTA, CDR2 FQGNSA. CDR3 size: 15 residues. This CDR3 reads CASSLPLGRNSGYTF. In nucleotides, the CDR3 is TGTGCCAGCAGCTTACCTCTGGGCAGGAACTCTGGCTACACCTTC.

With regard to this clonotype: A much larger clonotype is one base distant, so this may be a read error. J is TRBJ2-5 and V is TRBV5-6, with D possibly being TRBD1 (5 bases). Deletions cut 4 bases from V and 3 bases from J, with 13 bases between. The CDR3 is made up of 14 amino acids. Looked up from germline, CDR1 is SGHDT and CDR2 is YYEEEE. The CDR3 loop reads CASSVAHRKETQYF. CDR3 DNA: TGTGCCAGCAGCGTGGCCCACAGGAAAGAGACCCAGTACTTC.

At least ten counts were recorded for this clonotype. The chain carries TRBV27 and TRBJ2-7, with D perhaps assigned TRBD1 or TRBD2 (5 bases each). The V end lost 6 bases, the J end lost 6 bases, and 12 bases lay between the germline ends. Germline V gene lookup returns CDR1 MNHEY and CDR2 SMNVEV (reference sequence). The CDR3 loop spans 12 amino acids. CDR3 region: CASRDGAGEQYF. The CDR3 region has the DNA TGTGCCAGCAGGGACGGGGCTGGCGAGCAGTACTTC.

The chain is built from TRBV4-2 and TRBJ2-5, with D perhaps TRBD1 (5 bases). V was clipped by 1 base and J by 11 bases, with 20 bases between them. The germline V gene has CDR1 LGHNA and CDR2 YNFKEQ. CDR3 length: 15 amino acids. For the CDR3, the DNA is TGTGCCAGCAGCCAAGGGACGACAGAATACAATGAGCAGTACTTC. Translated, it gives CASSQGTTEYNEQYF.

This chain uses TRBV7-2 with TRBJ2-3; the D gene is possibly TRBD2 (6 bases). This CDR3 has 13 residues. V was shortened by 7 bases and J by 3 bases, with 11 bases between the two germline ends. CDR1 and CDR2 (germline): SGHTA, FQGNSA. In DNA, the CDR3 is TGTGCCAGCACTACGGGGGTTACAGATACGCAGTATTTT. Protein: CASTTGVTDTQYF.

A remark on this clonotype: Given a much more abundant clone one base away, this may be a read error. V is TRBV12-3 or TRBV12-4 and J is TRBJ2-1; TRBD2 matches 7 bases. The CDR3 consists of 16 residues. The CDR3 DNA follows: TGTGCCGGCAGTTTCCGACGCGGGAGCTCCTACAATGAGCAGTTCTTC. Translated: CAGSFRRGSSYNEQFF.

The V gene is TRBV7-6, the J gene TRBJ2-3; maybe TRBD1 (6 bases). The CDR3 sequence is 15 residues long. Between the trimmed V and J ends, which lost 2 bases and 1 base, there was a span of 10 bases. Looked up from germline, CDR1 is SGHVS and CDR2 is FNYEAQ. In DNA, the CDR3 is TGTGCCAGCAGCTTATGGGGGCGCGGCACAGATACGCAGTATTTT. It is translated as CASSLWGRGTDTQYF.

The rearrangement links TRBV20-1 to TRBJ2-7; TRBD2 matches 9 bases. The length of the CDR3 is 14 residues. Germline V gene lookup returns CDR1 DFQATT and CDR2 SNEGSKA (reference sequence). J was trimmed by 7 bases and V by 7 bases; bases with no gene match: 14. The CDR3 DNA is TGCAGTGTTCCGGGACTAGCAGGGGGGAATGAGCAGTACTTC. Encoded protein: CSVPGLAGGNEQYF.

Concerning this clonotype itself: A much larger clone lies a single base off, so this may be a read error. V and J are TRBV5-8 and TRBJ2-4; 8 bases match TRBD1. Germline V gene sequence: CDR1 SGHTS, CDR2 YDEGEE. This CDR3 region has 15 residues. CDR3 DNA sequence: TGTGTCAGCAGCTTCAGACAGGGGTCCAAAAACATTCAGTACTTC. Encoded protein: CVSSFRQGSKNIQYF.

This chain uses TRBV2 with TRBJ2-1; D assignment may be TRBD1 or TRBD2 (6 bases each). Trimming took off 5 bases at V and 9 bases at J, with 14 bases between the two ends. The germline V gene encodes CDR1 SNHLY and CDR2 FYNNEI. The CDR3 sequence is 13 residues long. The CDR3 coding sequence is TGTGCCAGCAGTCCCACGGGGGCGGGTGAGCAGTTCTTC. It yields the protein CASSPTGAGEQFF.

The chain combines TRBV5-1 with TRBJ1-2, with 7 bases aligning to TRBD1. Germline V CDR1 and CDR2: SGHRS, YFSETQ. The CDR3 runs 15 residues. J gave up 5 bases and V 3 bases, and 10 bases lay outside the gene matches. The DNA for the CDR3 is TGCGCCAGCAGCTCACCCACGACAGGGACTTATGGCTACACCTTC. Translating it yields CASSSPTTGTYGYTF.

V usage is TRBV16 and J usage is TRBJ2-1; tentative D call: TRBD2 (5 bases). V lost 4 bases to trimming and J lost 4 bases, with 11 bases between them. The CDR3 is made up of 14 amino acids. The germline V gene encodes CDR1 KGHSY and CDR2 FQNENV. CDR3 sequence: CASSPDGGYNEQFF. DNA of the CDR3: TGTGCCAGCAGCCCCGACGGCGGGTACAATGAGCAGTTCTTC.

There are a few counts of this clonotype. The chain couples TRBV20-1 to TRBJ2-5; TRBD1 is a possible D gene (6 bases). The CDR3 runs 15 residues. Trimming took off 1 base at V and 1 base at J, with 13 bases between the two ends. Germline V gives CDR1 DFQATT, CDR2 SNEGSKA (reference sequence). The CDR3 bases are TGCAGTGCTAGAGTGCCGGGACACAGCCAAGAGACCCAGTACTTC. This translates into CSARVPGHSQETQYF.

This clonotype was observed a handful of times. The chain is built from TRBV6-2 or TRBV6-3 and TRBJ1-4, with D perhaps TRBD1 (6 bases). The CDR3 length is 14 residues. V lost 6 bases and J lost 12, with 20 bases in between. From germline, CDR1 is MNHEY and CDR2 SVGEGT. The CDR3: CASSSRIRPGELFF. CDR3 sequence (DNA): TGTGCCAGCAGCTCCCGGATTAGACCAGGGGAACTGTTTTTT.

The chain employs TRBV7-6 and TRBJ2-1; D gene ambiguous. The CDR3 spans 14 residues. Trimming removed 0 bases from V and 8 bases from J, with 11 bases in between. Germline V lookup: CDR1 SGHVS, CDR2 FNYEAQ. Here the CDR3 DNA reads TGTGCCAGCAGCTTAGCAGGGCTGATAGATGAGCAGTTCTTC. Its translation: CASSLAGLIDEQFF.

The chain links TRBV18 to TRBJ2-4; the D gene is possibly TRBD1 (6 bases). Germline V gene data show CDR1 as KGHSH and CDR2 as LQKENI. This CDR3 is built from 13 residues. Trimming removed 3 bases from V and 5 bases from J, with 8 bases in between. The CDR3 loop reads CASSPGAENIQYF. For the CDR3, the DNA is TGTGCCAGCTCACCGGGGGCGGAAAACATTCAGTACTTC.

V is TRBV20-1 and J is TRBJ1-4, with D perhaps matching TRBD1 (6 bases). Germline V gene data show CDR1 as DFQATT and CDR2 as SNEGSKA (reference sequence). Trimming removed 3 bases from V and 8 bases from J, with 16 bases in between. The CDR3 runs to 14 residues. CDR3 amino acids: CSAREGEVGEKLFF. DNA for the CDR3: TGCAGTGCTAGGGAGGGGGAGGTTGGGGAAAAACTGTTTTTT.

The genes are TRBV27 and TRBJ2-7; D may be TRBD2 (5 bases). The CDR3 extends over 16 amino acids. Per the germline V gene, CDR1 is MNHEY and CDR2 is SMNVEV (reference sequence). V lost 3 bases to trimming and J lost 2 bases, with 17 bases between them. The CDR3: CASSLRAEAVTYEQYF. The CDR3, as DNA: TGTGCCAGCAGTTTGAGAGCCGAAGCGGTCACCTACGAGCAGTACTTC.